This TCR beta chain was captured in a study of vaccination and CD4 T cells after COVID-19. Study-level information: Convalescent individuals numbered four females and six males, two being Hispanic. Post-COVID draws followed diagnosis by a median around 92 days (range 35 to 161).

In its sample, this clonotype ranks as medium-sized (0.01 to 0.1%). Its antigen is not identified. With the Oncomine TCR Beta short-read assay, DNA from cultured CD4+ T cells was sequenced. From cultured CD4+ T cells, genomic DNA was extracted. TCRdb reanalysed the PCR reads using MiXCR and keeps one entry per CDR3 protein. The sample includes fewer than 12,000 distinct CDR3 sequences, roughly 31% of them seen just once. The treatment here: approximately nine-day PBMC culture with coronavirus spike peptide pools or control peptides (ViraFEST assay). Days 3 and 7 saw half the medium replaced with fresh IL-2 medium. CDR1 and CDR2 from the germline V gene are MDHEN and SYDVKM. This CDR3 spans 13 amino acids. Trimming took off 3 bases at V and 7 bases at J, with 12 bases between the two ends.

Sequencing was performed on CD4+ T cells from blood, cultured in vitro. This clonotype was sampled from a human donor who had recovered from COVID-19. The rearrangement joins TRBV28 to TRBJ1-2; no firm D call. The CDR3 sequence is CASSFGSGRGYTF. The CDR3 DNA sequence: TGTGCCAGCAGTTTCGGGTCAGGCCGTGGCTACACCTTC.